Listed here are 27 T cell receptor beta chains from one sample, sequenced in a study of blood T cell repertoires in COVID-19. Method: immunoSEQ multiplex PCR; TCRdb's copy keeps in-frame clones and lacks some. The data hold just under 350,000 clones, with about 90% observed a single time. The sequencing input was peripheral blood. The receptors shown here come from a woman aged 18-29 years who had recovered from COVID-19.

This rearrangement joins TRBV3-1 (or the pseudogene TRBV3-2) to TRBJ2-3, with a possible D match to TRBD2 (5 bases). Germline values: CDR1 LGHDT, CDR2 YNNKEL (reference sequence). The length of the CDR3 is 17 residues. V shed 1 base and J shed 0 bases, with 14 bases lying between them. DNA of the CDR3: TGTGCCAGCAGCCAAGGTCGGAGCGGTTCTAGCACAGATACGCAGTATTTT. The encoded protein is CASSQGRSGSSTDTQYF.

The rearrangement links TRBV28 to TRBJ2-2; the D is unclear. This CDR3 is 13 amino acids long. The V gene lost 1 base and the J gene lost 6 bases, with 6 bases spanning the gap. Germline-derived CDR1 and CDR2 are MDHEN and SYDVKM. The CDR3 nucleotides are TGTGCCAGCAGTTTATTCCCCTCCGGGGAGCTGTTTTTT. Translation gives CASSLFPSGELFF. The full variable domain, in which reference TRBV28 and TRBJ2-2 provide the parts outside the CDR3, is DVKVTQSSRYLVKRTGEKVFLECVQDMDHENMFWYRQDPGLGLRLIYFSYDVKMKEKGDIPEGYSVSREKKERFSLILESASTNQTSMYLCASSLFPSGELFFGEGSRLTVL.

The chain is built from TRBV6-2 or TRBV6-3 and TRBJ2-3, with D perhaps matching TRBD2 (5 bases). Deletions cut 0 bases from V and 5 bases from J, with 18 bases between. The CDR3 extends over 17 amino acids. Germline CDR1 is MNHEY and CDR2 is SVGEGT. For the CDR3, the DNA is TGTGCCAGCAGTTACTCGAGGGTGGTGGGAGAGAGAGATACGCAGTATTTT. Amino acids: CASSYSRVVGERDTQYF.

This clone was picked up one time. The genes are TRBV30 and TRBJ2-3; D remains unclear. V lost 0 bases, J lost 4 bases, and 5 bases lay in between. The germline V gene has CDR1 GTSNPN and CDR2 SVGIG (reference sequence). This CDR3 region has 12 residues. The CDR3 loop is CAWSVSADTQYF. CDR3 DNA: TGTGCCTGGAGTGTTAGTGCAGATACGCAGTATTTT. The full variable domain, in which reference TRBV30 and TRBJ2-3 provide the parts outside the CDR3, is SQTIHQWPATLVQPVGSPLSLECTVEGTSNPNLYWYRQAAGRGLQLLFYSVGIGQISSEVPQNLSASRPQDRQFILSSKKLLLSDSGFYLCAWSVSADTQYFGPGTRLTVL.

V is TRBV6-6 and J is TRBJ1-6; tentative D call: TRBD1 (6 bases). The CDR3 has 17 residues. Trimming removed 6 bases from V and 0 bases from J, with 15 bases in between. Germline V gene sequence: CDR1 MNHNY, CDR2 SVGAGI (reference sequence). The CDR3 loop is CASRRTGMGSYNSPLHF. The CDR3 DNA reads TGTGCCAGCAGACGAACAGGGATGGGCTCCTATAATTCACCCCTCCACTTT.

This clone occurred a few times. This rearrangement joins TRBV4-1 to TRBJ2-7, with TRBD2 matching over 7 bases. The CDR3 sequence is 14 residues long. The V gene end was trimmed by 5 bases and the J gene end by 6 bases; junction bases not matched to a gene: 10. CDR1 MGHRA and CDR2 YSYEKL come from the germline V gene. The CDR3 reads CASSKRSGEGEQYV. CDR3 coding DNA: TGCGCCAGCAGCAAAAGGTCGGGGGAGGGCGAGCAGTACGTC.

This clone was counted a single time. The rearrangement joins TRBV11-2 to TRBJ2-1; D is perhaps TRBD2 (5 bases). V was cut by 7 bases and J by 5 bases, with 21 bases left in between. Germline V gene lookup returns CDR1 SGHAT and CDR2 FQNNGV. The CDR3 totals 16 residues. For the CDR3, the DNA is TGTGCCAGCACCCCGAGGGCCAGAACCCTCAACAATGAGCAGTTCTTC. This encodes CASTPRARTLNNEQFF.

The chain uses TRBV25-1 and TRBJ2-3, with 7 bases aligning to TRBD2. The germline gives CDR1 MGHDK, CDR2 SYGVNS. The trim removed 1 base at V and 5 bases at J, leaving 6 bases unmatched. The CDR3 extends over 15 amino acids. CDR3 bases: TGTGCCAGCAGTGAATCCGGACTAGTAAGAGATACGCAGTATTTT. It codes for CASSESGLVRDTQYF.

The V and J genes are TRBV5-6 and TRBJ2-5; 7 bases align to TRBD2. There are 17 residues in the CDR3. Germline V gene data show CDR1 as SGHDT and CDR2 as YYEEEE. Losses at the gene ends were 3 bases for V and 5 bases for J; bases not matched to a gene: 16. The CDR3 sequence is CASSWIQPAGVRETQYF. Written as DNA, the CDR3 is TGTGCCAGCAGCTGGATTCAGCCGGCGGGAGTAAGGGAGACCCAGTACTTC.

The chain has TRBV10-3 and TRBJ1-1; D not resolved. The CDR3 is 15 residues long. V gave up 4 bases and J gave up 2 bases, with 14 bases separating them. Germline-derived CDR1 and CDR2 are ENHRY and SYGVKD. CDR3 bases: TGTGCCATCAGTGGATCCCCAGTTGGCAACACTGAAGCTTTCTTT. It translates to CAISGSPVGNTEAFF.

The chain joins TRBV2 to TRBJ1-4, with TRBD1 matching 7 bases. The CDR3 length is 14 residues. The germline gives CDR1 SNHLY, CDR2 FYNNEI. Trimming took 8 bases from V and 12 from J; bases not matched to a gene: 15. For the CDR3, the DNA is TGTGCCAGCCGGAAAAAGGGGGCAGCTGGGGAACTGTTTTTT. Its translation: CASRKKGAAGELFF.

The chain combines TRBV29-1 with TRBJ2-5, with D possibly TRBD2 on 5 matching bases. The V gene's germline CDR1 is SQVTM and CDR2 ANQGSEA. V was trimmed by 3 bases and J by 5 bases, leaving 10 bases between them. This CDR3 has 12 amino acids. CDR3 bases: TGCAGCGTTGACGGGGTAGGGGAGACCCAGTACTTC. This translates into CSVDGVGETQYF. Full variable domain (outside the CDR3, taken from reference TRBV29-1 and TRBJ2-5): SAVISQKPSRDICQRGTSLTIQCQVDSQVTMMFWYRQQPGQSLTLIATANQGSEATYESGFVIDKFPISRPNLTFSTLTVSNMSPEDSSIYLCSVDGVGETQYFGPGTRLLVL.

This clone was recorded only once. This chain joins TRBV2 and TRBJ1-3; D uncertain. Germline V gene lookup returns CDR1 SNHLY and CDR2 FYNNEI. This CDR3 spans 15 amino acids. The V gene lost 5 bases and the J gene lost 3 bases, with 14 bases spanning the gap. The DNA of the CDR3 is TGTGCCAGCAGTTCGGCAGGTTTATTTGGAAACACCATATATTTT. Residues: CASSSAGLFGNTIYF.

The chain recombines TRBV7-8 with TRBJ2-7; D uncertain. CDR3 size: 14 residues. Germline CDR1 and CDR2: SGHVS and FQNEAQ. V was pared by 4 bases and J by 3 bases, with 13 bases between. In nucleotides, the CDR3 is TGTGCCAGCAGCTCCCATTCAAGAGTCTACGAGCAGTACGTC. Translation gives CASSSHSRVYEQYV.

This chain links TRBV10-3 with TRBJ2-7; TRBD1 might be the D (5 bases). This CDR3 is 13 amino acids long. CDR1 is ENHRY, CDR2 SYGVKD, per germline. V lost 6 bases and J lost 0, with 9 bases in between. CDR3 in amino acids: CAISQGSSYEQYV. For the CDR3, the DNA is TGTGCCATCAGCCAGGGTTCCTCCTACGAGCAGTACGTC.

The CDR3 protein is CAWSIRQGHSPLHF. The DNA for the CDR3 is TGTGCCTGGAGTATCAGACAGGGCCATTCACCCCTCCACTTT. The V and J genes are TRBV30 and TRBJ1-6; 7 nucleotides line up with TRBD1. The ends lost 2 bases at V and 8 bases at J; junction bases unmatched: 6. The CDR3 is made up of 14 amino acids. Germline-derived CDR1 and CDR2 are GTSNPN and SVGIG (reference sequence).

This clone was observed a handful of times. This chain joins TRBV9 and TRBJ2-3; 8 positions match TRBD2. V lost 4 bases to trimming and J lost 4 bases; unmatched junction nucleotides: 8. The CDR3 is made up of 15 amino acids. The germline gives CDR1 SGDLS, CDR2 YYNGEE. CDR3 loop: CASSLSGTSADTQYF. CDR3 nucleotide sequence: TGTGCCAGCAGCCTTAGCGGGACTTCGGCAGATACGCAGTATTTT. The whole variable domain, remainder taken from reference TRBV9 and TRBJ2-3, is DSGVTQTPKHLITATGQRVTLRCSPRSGDLSVYWYQQSLDQGLQFLIQYYNGEERAKGNILERFSAQQFPDLHSELNLSSLELGDSALYFCASSLSGTSADTQYFGPGTRLTVL.

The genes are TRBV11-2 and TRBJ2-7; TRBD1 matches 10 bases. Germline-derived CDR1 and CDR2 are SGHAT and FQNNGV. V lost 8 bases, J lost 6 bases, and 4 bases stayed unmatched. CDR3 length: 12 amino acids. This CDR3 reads CASGTGVGEQYV. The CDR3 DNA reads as TGTGCCAGCGGGACAGGGGTCGGCGAGCAGTACGTC.

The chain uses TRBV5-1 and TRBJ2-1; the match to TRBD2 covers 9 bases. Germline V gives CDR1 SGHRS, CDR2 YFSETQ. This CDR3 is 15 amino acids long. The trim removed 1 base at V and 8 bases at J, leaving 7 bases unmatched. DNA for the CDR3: TGCGCCAGCAGCTTGCCTAGCGGGGTTGGGGATGAGCAGTTCTTC. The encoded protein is CASSLPSGVGDEQFF.

For the CDR3, the DNA is TGTGCCAGCAGCCACCCAGTAGCCCCGGAGGGCGACACCGGGGAGCTGTTTTTT. It specifies CASSHPVAPEGDTGELFF. V and J are TRBV9 and TRBJ2-2; TRBD2 might be the D (6 bases). V lost 4 bases and J 3 bases, leaving 22 bases between the germline ends. This CDR3 has 18 residues. Germline V gene sequence: CDR1 SGDLS, CDR2 YYNGEE.

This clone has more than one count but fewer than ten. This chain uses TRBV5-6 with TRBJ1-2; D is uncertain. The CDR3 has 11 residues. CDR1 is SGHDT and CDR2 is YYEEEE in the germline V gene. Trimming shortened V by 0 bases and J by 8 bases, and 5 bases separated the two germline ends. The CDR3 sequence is CASSLARGYTF. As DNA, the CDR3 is TGTGCCAGCAGCTTGGCGAGGGGCTACACCTTC.

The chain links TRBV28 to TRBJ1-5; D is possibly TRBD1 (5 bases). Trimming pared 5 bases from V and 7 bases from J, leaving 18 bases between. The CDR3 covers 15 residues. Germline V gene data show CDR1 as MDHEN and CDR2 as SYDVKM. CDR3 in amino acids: CASSGTGRAGQPQHF. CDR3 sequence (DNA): TGTGCCAGCAGTGGAACAGGCCGCGCTGGGCAGCCCCAGCATTTT.

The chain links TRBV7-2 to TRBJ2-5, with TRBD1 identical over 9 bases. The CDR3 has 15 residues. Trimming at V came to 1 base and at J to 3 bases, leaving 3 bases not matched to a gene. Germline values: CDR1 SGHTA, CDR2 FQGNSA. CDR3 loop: CASSLGDRAKETQYF. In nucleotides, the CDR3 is TGTGCCAGCAGCTTAGGGGACAGGGCGAAAGAGACCCAGTACTTC.

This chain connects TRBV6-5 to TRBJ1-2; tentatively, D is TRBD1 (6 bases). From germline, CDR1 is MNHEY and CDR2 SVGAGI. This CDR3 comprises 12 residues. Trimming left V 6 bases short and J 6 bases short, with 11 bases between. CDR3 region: CASSPRTDGYTF. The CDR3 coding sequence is TGTGCCAGCAGCCCCCGGACAGATGGCTACACCTTC.

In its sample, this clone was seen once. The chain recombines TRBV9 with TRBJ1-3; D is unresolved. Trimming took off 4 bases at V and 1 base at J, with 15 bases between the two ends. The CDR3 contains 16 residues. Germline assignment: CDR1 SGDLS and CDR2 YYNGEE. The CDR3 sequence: CASSPRGEASGNTIYF. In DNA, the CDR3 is TGTGCCAGCAGCCCCCGAGGCGAGGCGTCTGGAAACACCATATATTTT. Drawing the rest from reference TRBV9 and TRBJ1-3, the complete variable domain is DSGVTQTPKHLITATGQRVTLRCSPRSGDLSVYWYQQSLDQGLQFLIQYYNGEERAKGNILERFSAQQFPDLHSELNLSSLELGDSALYFCASSPRGEASGNTIYFGEGSWLTVV.

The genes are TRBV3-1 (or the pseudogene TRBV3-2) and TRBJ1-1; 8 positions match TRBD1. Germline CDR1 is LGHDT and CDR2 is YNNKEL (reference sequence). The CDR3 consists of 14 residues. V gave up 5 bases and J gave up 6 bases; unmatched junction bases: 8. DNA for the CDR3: TGTGCCAGCAGCGGGGCAGGACAGGGATCTGAAGCTTTCTTT. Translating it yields CASSGAGQGSEAFF.

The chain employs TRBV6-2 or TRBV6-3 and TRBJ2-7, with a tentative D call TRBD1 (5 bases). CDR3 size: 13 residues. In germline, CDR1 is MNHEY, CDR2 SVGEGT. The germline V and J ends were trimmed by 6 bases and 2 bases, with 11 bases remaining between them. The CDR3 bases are TGTGCCAGCAGCCTTCGGACACCCTACGAGCAGTACGTC. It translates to CASSLRTPYEQYV.